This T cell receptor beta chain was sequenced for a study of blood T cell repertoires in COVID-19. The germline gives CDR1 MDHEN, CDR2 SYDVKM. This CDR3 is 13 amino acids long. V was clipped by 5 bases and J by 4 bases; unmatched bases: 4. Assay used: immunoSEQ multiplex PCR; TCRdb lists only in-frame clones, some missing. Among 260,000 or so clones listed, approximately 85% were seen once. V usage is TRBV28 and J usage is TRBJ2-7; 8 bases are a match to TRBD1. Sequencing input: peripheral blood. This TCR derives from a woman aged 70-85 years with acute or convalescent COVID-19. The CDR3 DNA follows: TGTGCCAGCAGTAGGGACAGGTCGTACGAGCAGTACTTC. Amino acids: CASSRDRSYEQYF.